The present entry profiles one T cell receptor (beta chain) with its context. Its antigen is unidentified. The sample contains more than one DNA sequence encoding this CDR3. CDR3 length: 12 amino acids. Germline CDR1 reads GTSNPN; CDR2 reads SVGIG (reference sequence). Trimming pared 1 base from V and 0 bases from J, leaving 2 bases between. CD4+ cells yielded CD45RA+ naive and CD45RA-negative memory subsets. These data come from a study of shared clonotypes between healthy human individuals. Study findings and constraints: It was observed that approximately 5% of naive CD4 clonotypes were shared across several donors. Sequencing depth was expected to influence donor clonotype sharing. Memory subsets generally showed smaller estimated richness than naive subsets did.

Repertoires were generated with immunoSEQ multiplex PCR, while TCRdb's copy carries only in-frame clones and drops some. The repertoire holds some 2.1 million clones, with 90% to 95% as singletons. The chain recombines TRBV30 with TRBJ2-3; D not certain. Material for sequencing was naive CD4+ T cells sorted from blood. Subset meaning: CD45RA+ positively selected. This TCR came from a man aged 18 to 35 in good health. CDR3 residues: CAWSASTDTQYF. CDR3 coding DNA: TGTGCCTGGAGTGCTAGCACAGATACGCAGTATTTT.